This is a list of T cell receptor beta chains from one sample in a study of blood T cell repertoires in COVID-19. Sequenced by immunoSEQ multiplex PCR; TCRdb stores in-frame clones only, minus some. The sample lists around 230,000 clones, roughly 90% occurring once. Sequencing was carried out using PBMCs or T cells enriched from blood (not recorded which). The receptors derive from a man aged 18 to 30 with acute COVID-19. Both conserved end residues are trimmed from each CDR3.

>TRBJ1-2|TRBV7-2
ASTPGGWDYGYT
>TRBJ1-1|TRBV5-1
ASSLDRASTEAF
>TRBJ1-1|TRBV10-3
AISESIQGETEAF
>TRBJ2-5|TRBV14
ASSRDRGRETQY
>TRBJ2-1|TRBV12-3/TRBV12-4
ASRTQGWDEQF
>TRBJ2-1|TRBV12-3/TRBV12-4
ASSIDRLEQF
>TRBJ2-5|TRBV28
ASSLSDSETQY
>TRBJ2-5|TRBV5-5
ASSSSGLAGAETQY
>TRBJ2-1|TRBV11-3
ASSPRTGYNEQF
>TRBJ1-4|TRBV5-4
ASSSGTGGKREKLF
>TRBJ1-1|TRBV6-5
ASSYGQGVETEAF
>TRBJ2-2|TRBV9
ASSAAGAGELF
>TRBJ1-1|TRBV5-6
ASSLGQGVEAF
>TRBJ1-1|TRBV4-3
ASSQDLGADTEAF
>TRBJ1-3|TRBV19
ASSPWTEDTIY
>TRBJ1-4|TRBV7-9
ASSLGTGTNEKLF
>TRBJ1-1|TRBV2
ASMDRDGEAF